The text below deals with one T cell receptor beta chain. Germline values: CDR1 MNHEY, CDR2 SVGAGI. The CDR3 sequence is 15 residues long. The V and J ends lost 6 bases and 4 bases respectively, with 18 bases between them. These data originate in a study of control samples from healthy donors and cancer patients. Repertoires were generated with immunoSEQ multiplex PCR, while TCRdb's copy carries only in-frame clones and drops some. The repertoire holds 200,000 to 250,000 clones, with roughly 94% as singletons. The chain couples TRBV6-5 to TRBJ1-2; D might be TRBD1 (6 bases). This TCR was recovered from a middle-aged man in good health. Material for sequencing was blood. The CDR3 DNA sequence: TGTGCCAGCAGAGATAGCATGACAGGTCTCTATGGCTACACCTTC. It is translated as CASRDSMTGLYGYTF.